This T cell receptor beta chain was found in a study of beta chain features in type 1 diabetes. The CDR3 covers 14 residues. Deletions cut 2 bases from V and 5 bases from J, with 13 bases between. Germline V gene data show CDR1 as SEHNR and CDR2 as FQNEAQ (reference sequence). Every bit of the isolated RNA underwent reverse transcription, so sequencing read expressed TCRB transcripts. Assay: immunoSEQ multiplex PCR; the TCRdb copy retains only in-frame clones and omits some. Here the sample spans fewer than 450,000 clones, roughly 14% being singletons. Findings and limits, study-wide: TCRB CDR3 length was moderately but significantly reduced in all four CD4+ subsets of Type 1 diabetes patients. The question of HLA type influencing TCRB rearrangement was one that remained unresolved here.

Details on this clone: Its target is not known.

The chain carries TRBV7-9 and TRBJ2-7; D perhaps matches TRBD1 (5 bases). This sequence originates from a young woman with type 1 diabetes. The sample consisted of naive CD4+ T cells from blood. DNA of the CDR3: TGTGCCAGCAGCTTATATGGCAGGGCGGACGAGCAGTACTTC. Translated: CASSLYGRADEQYF.